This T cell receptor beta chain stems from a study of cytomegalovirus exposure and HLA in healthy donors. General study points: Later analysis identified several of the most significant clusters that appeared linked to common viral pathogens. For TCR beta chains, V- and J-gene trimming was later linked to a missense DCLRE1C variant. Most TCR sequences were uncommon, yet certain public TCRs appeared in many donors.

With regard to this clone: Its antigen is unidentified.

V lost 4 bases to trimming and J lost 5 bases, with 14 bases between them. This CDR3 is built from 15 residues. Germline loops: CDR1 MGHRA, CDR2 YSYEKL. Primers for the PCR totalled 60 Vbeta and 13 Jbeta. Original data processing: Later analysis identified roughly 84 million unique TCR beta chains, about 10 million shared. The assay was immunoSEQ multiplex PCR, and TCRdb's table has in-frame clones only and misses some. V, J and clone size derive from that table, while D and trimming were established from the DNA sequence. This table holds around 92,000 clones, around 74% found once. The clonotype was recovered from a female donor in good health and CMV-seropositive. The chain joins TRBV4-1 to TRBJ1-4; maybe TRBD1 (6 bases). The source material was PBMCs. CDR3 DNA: TGCGCCAGCAGCCCAGGGGACACTTCAAATGAAAAACTGTTTTTT. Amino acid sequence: CASSPGDTSNEKLFF.